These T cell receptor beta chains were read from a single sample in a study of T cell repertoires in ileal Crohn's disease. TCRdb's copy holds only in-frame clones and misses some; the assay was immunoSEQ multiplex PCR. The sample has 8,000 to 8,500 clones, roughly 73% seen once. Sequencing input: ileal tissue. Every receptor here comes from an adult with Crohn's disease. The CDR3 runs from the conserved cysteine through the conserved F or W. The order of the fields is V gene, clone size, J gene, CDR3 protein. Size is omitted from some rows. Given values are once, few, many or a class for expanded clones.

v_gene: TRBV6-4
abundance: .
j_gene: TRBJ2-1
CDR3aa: CASSDSTGGGEQFF

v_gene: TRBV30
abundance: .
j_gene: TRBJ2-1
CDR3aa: CAWDTGGEQFF

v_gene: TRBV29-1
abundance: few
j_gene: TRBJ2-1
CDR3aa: CSVGGGQGALGEQFF

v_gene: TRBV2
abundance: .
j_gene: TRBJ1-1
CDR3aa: CASSGQSGAFF

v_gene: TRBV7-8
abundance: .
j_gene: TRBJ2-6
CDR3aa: CASTPRRGSGANVLTF

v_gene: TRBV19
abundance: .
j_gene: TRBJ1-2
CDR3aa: CASRSTGTYGYTF

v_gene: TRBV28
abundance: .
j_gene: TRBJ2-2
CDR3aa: CASSLGTGGPGELFF

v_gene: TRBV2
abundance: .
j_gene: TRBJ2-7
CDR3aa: CASTQRAYRSSYEQYF

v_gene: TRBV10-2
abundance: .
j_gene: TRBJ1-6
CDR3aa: CASTPAFYNSPLHF

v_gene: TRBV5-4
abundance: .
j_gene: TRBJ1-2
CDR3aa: CASSYGQNYGYTF

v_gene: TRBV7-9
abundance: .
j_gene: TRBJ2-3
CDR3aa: CASSLSPTLEGTDTQYF

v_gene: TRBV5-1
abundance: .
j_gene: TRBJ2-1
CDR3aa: CASSLIPLQGANEQFF

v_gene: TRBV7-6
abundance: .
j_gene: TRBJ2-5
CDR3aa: CASSLYGGQETQYF

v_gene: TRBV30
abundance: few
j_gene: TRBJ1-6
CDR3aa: CASRAGSSYNSPLHF

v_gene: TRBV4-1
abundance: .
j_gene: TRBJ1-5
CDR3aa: CASSQVRAGVQPQHF

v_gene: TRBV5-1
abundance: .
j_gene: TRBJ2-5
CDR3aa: CASSLDRGGGLETQYF

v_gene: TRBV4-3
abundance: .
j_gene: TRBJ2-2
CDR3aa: CASSQDPRQANTGELFF

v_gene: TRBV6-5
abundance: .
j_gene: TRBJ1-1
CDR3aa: CASSYSISPGGAKAFF

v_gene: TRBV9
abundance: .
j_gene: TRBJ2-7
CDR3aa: CASSVGGSLSEQYF

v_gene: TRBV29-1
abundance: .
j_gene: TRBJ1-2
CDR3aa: CSVNGVGDGYTF

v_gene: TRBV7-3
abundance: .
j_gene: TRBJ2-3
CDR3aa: CASSPRGGLTDTQYF

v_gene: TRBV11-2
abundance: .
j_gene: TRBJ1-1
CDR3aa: CASSLAQGNTEAFF

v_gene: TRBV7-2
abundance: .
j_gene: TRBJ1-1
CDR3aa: CASSLRRAVEIRAFF

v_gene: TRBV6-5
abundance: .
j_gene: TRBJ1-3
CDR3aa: CASRPQGRTGNTIYF

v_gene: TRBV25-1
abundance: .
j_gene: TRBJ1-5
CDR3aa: CASRGQGTTQPQHF

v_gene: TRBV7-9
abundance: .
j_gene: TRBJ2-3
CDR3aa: CASSLAVRQGRRDTQYF

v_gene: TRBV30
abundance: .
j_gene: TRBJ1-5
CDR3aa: CAWSAGGNQPQHF

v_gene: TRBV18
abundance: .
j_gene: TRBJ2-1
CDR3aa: CASSHPGQRYEQFF

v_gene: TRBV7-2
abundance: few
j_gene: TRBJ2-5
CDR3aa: CASTHSAGRETQYF

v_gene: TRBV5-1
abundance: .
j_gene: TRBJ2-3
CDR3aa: CASRRSSTGPTDTQYF

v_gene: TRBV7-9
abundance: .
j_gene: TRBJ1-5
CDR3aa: CASSSLGRQGFYQPQHF

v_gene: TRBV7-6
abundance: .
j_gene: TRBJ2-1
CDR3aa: CASSLRSSGVSYNEQFF

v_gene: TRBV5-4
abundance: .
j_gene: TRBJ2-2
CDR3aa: CASSRGGDNTGELFF

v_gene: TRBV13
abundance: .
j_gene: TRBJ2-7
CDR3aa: CASSFFPPGSYEQYF

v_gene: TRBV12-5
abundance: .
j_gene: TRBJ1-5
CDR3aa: CASGYSSGQKRYSNQPQHF

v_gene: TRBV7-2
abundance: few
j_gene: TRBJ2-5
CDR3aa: CASSLSVLAQQETQYF

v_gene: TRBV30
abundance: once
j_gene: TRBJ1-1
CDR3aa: CAWSVLLKRGQINTEAFF

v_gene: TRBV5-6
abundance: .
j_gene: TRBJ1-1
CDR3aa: CASSPGTGTNTEAFF

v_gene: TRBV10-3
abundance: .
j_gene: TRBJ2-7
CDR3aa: CAISREGQGDEQYF

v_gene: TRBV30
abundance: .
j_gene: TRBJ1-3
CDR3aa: CAWSVISVHSGNTIYF

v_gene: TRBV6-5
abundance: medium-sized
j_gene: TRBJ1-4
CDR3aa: CASSYSPVGNEKLFF

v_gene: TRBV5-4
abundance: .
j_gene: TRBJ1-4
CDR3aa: CASSSQGAANEKLFF

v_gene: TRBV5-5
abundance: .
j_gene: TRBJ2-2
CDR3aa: CASNLKGTGNTGELFF

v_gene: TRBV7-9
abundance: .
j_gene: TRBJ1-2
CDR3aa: CASSLEDRGFYGYTF

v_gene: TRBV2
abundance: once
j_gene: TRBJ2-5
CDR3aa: CASTTGQGGLATQYF

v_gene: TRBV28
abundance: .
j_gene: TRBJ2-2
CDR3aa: CASSYGTIGGELFF

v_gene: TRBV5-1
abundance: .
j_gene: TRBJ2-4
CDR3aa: CASSQGQGGNIQYF

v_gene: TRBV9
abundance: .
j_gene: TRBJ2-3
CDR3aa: CASSAHGTGRTDTQYF

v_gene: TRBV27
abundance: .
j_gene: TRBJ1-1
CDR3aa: CASSFTGTTEAFF

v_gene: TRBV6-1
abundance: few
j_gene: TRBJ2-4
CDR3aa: CASSERSLAKNIQYF

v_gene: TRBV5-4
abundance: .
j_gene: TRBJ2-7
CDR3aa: CASGNRFSYEQYF

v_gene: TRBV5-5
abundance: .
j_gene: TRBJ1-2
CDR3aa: CASSLGQDDYGYTF

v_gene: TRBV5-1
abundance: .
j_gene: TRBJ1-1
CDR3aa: CASRAGAGDTEAFF

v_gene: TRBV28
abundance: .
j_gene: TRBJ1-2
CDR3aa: CASSPPRGANYGYTF

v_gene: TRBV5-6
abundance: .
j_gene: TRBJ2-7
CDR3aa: CASSLWQGRFEQYF

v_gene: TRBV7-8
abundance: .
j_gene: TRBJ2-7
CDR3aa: CASSLAETGAYEQYF

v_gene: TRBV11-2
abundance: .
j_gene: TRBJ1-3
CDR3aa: CASSPPRTGIGNTIYF

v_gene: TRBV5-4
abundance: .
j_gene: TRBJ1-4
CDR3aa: CAGSHGTAKGEKLFF

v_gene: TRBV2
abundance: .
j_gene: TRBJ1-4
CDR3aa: CASRLGGLANEKLFF

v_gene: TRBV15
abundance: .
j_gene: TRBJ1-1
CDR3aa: CATNLTGILNTEAFF